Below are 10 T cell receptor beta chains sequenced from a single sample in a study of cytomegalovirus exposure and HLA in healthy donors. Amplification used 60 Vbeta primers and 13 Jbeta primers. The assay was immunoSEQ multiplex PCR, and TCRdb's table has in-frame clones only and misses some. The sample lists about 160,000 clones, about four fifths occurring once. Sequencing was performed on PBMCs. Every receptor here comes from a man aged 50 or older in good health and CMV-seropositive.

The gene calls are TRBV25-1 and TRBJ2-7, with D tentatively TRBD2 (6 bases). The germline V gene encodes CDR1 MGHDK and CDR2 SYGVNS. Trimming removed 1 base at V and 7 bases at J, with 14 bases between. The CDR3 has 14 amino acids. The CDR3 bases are TGTGCCAGCAGTGAATTCGCGGGCGCGGGGGAGCAGTACTTC. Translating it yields CASSEFAGAGEQYF.

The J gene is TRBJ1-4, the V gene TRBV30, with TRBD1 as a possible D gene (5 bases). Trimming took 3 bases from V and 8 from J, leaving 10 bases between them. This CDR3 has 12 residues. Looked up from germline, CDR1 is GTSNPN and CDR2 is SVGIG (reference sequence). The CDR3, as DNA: TGTGCCTGGAGCCAGCCAGGGGAAAAACTGTTTTTT. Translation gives CAWSQPGEKLFF.

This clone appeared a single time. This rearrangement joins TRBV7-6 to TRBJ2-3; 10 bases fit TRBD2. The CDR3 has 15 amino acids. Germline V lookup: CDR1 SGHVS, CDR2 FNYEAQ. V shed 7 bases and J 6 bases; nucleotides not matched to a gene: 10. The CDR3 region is CASKGIAGGGDTQYF. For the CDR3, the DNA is TGTGCCAGCAAAGGGATAGCGGGAGGTGGGGATACGCAGTATTTT. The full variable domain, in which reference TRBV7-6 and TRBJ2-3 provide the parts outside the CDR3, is GAGVSQSPRYKVTKRGQDVALRCDPISGHVSLYWYRQALGQGPEFLTYFNYEAQQDKSGLPNDRFSAERPEGSISTLTIQRTEQRDSAMYRCASKGIAGGGDTQYFGPGTRLTVL.

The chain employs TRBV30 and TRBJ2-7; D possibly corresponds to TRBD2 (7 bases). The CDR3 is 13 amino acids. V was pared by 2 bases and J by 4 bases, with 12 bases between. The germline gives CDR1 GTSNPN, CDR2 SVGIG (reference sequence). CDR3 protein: CAWSRGAPYEQYF. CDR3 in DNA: TGTGCCTGGAGTCGGGGGGCCCCTTACGAGCAGTACTTC.

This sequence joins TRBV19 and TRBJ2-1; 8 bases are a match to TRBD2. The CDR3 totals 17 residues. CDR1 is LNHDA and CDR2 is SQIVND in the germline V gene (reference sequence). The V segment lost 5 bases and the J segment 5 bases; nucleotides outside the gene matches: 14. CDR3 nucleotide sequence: TGTGCCAGTAGTTTCCGTGGAGCGGGAGTACCCAACAATGAGCAGTTCTTC. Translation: CASSFRGAGVPNNEQFF.

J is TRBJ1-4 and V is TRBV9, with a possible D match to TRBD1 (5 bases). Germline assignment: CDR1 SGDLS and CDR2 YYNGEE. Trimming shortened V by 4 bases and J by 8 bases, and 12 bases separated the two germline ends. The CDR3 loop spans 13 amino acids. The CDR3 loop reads CASSSGQREKLFF. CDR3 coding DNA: TGTGCCAGCAGCTCCGGACAAAGGGAAAAACTGTTTTTT.

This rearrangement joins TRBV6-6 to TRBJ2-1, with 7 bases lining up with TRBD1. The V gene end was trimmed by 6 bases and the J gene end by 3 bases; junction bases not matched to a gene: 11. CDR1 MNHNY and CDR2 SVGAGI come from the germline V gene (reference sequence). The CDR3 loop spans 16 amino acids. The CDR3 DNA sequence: TGTGCCAGCAGGGACTGGAGAGGGGGCGGCTACAATGAGCAGTTCTTC. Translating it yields CASRDWRGGGYNEQFF.

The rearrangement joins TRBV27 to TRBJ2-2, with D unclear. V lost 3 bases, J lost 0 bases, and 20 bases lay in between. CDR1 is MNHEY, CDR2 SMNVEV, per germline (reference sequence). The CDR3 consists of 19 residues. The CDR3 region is CASSFMPPFGGANTGELFF. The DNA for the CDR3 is TGTGCCAGCAGTTTTATGCCCCCTTTTGGCGGAGCGAACACCGGGGAGCTGTTTTTT.

Here the CDR3 reads CASSLLAGGRDTQYF. CDR3 nucleotides: TGTGCCAGCAGCTTACTAGCGGGAGGGCGAGATACGCAGTATTTT. The V call is TRBV7-9, the J call TRBJ2-3, with 12 bases fitting TRBD2. Germline CDR1 and CDR2: SEHNR and FQNEAQ (reference sequence). With V trimmed by 2 bases and J by 5 bases, 2 bases remained unmatched. This CDR3 is built from 15 residues.

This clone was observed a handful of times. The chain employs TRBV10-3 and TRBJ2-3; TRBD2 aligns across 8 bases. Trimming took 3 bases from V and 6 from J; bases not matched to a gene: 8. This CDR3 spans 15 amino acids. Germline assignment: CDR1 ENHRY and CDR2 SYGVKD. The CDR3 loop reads CAISDTAGGVDTQYF. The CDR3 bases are TGTGCCATCAGTGATACGGCGGGAGGTGTGGATACGCAGTATTTT.